This is a list of T cell receptor beta chains from one sample in a study of shared clonotypes between healthy human individuals. Profiled with immunoSEQ multiplex PCR; TCRdb holds only in-frame clones, not every one. Of over 2 million clones detected, 92% appear once; the ten largest clones hold approximately 0.4%. Sequencing used naive CD4+ T cells from PBMCs. The receptor set was obtained from a man younger than 35 in good health. Some clones in this sample may be carry-over from other donors' samples. CDR3s include the opening cysteine and the closing phenylalanine or tryptophan. The D gene is left open where the match is weak. Size values are once, few and many counts, or a class for expanded clones, and some rows have none.

v_gene	abundance	d_gene	j_gene	CDR3aa	CDR3nt
TRBV6-1	.	.	TRBJ1-5	CASSEGSNQPQHF	TGTGCCAGCAGCGAAGGGTCTAATCAGCCCCAGCATTTT
TRBV28	.	TRBD1	TRBJ2-6	CASQSTGAASSGANVLTF	TGTGCCAGCCAATCTACAGGGGCCGCAAGCTCTGGGGCCAACGTCCTGACTTTC
TRBV11-3	.	.	TRBJ2-7	CASSLGQGSSYEQYF	TGTGCCAGCAGCTTAGGCCAGGGAAGCTCCTACGAGCAGTACTTC
TRBV7-3	.	.	TRBJ2-1	CASRMSGSYNEQFF	TGTGCCAGCAGAATGAGCGGCTCCTACAATGAGCAGTTCTTC
TRBV11-2	.	TRBD2	TRBJ2-1	CASSLDPGTSYNEQFF	TGTGCCAGCAGCTTAGATCCCGGGACTAGCTACAATGAGCAGTTCTTC
TRBV30	once	TRBD2	TRBJ2-7	CAWSVGSGRYYEQYF	TGTGCCTGGAGTGTAGGGAGCGGGAGATACTACGAGCAGTACTTC
TRBV28	.	TRBD1	TRBJ2-3	CASKQTGPAPSTDTQYF	TGTGCCAGCAAACAGACAGGGCCCGCACCCAGCACAGATACGCAGTATTTT
TRBV9	.	.	TRBJ2-1	CASSVVGPGNANEQFF	TGTGCCAGCAGCGTAGTGGGGCCAGGGAACGCCAATGAGCAGTTCTTC
TRBV2	.	.	TRBJ2-2	CASSMEGRVGGELFF	TGTGCCAGCAGTATGGAAGGCAGGGTGGGCGGGGAGCTGTTTTTT
TRBV6-5	.	.	TRBJ2-7	CASTQKAGSYGQYF	TGTGCCAGCACCCAAAAGGCGGGAAGTTATGGGCAGTACTTC
TRBV7-9	.	TRBD2	TRBJ2-1	CASSLGLAGVNWNEQFF	TGTGCCAGCAGCTTAGGACTAGCGGGAGTTAATTGGAATGAGCAGTTCTTC
TRBV7-9	.	.	TRBJ2-7	CASSFVGTLGGEQYF	TGTGCCAGCAGCTTCGTCGGCACCTTAGGGGGCGAGCAGTACTTC
TRBV5-4	.	.	TRBJ2-1	CASSLDRVGEQFF	TGTGCCAGCAGCTTGGACAGGGTTGGTGAGCAGTTCTTC
TRBV6-1	.	.	TRBJ2-3	CASSVSFSDTQYF	TGTGCCAGCAGTGTTTCGTTTTCAGATACGCAGTATTTT
TRBV10-3	.	TRBD2	TRBJ2-1	CAISDLAGDNNEQFF	TGTGCCATCAGTGACCTAGCGGGAGACAACAATGAGCAGTTCTTC
TRBV19	.	TRBD1	TRBJ1-1	CASSMTGKTEAFF	TGTGCCAGTAGTATGACAGGGAAAACTGAAGCTTTCTTT
TRBV2	.	TRBD2	TRBJ2-4	CASMSGRGRYIQYF	TGTGCCAGCATGAGCGGGAGGGGTCGATACATTCAGTACTTC
TRBV28	.	.	TRBJ2-2	CASSFDTGARTGELFF	TGTGCCAGCAGTTTTGATACGGGGGCCCGGACCGGGGAGCTGTTTTTT
TRBV5-1	.	.	TRBJ2-7	CASSLTGPTYEQYF	TGCGCCAGCAGCTTGACCGGGCCTACCTACGAGCAGTACTTC
TRBV2	.	TRBD2	TRBJ2-7	CASREWTSGKAYEQYF	TGTGCCAGCAGAGAGTGGACTAGCGGGAAAGCCTACGAGCAGTACTTC
TRBV5-1	.	.	TRBJ2-3	CASSPAGGPDTQYF	TGCGCCAGCAGCCCGGCAGGGGGGCCAGATACGCAGTATTTT
TRBV6-5	.	.	TRBJ2-5	CASSLQGETQYF	TGTGCCAGCAGTCTTCAGGGAGAGACCCAGTACTTC
TRBV19	once	.	TRBJ1-4	CASSMRGIREINEKLFF	TGTGCCAGTAGTATGAGGGGAATCCGCGAGATTAATGAAAAACTGTTTTTT
TRBV7-9	.	.	TRBJ2-6	CASSLPGALANVLTF	TGTGCCAGCAGCTTACCGGGTGCGTTGGCCAACGTCCTGACTTTC
TRBV5-5	once	.	TRBJ1-2	CASSLELTNYGYTF	TGTGCCAGCAGCTTGGAACTGACAAACTATGGCTACACCTTC
TRBV5-8	.	TRBD1	TRBJ2-5	CASSSGQGETQYF	TGTGCCAGCAGCTCGGGACAGGGCGAGACCCAGTACTTC
TRBV7-9	once	TRBD1	TRBJ1-1	CASSLRDRGITEAFF	TGTGCCAGCAGCCTACGGGACAGGGGTATCACTGAAGCTTTCTTT
TRBV2	once	TRBD1	TRBJ1-4	CASMRTGATNEKLFF	TGTGCCAGCATGAGAACAGGGGCAACTAATGAAAAACTGTTTTTT
TRBV15	.	.	TRBJ2-7	CATSREQVFYEQYF	TGTGCCACCAGCAGAGAACAGGTTTTCTACGAGCAGTACTTC
TRBV13	.	TRBD2	TRBJ2-1	CASSFRTSDEQFF	TGTGCCAGCAGCTTCCGGACTAGCGATGAGCAGTTCTTC
TRBV15	.	.	TRBJ2-1	CATSRFQGRDEQFF	TGTGCCACCAGCAGGTTTCAGGGGCGGGATGAGCAGTTCTTC
TRBV10-3	.	.	TRBJ1-6	CATETGTGNSPLHF	TGTGCCACCGAGACCGGGACGGGGAATTCACCCCTCCACTTT
TRBV7-3	.	.	TRBJ2-5	CASALTGLGAQTQYF	TGTGCCAGCGCCCTCACAGGGCTGGGAGCTCAGACCCAGTACTTC
TRBV5-4	.	TRBD1	TRBJ1-1	CASNLAQGVDTEAFF	TGTGCCAGCAACTTGGCCCAGGGGGTGGACACTGAAGCTTTCTTT
TRBV28	.	TRBD1	TRBJ1-5	CASSTYTGVGNQPQHF	TGTGCCAGCAGTACCTATACAGGGGTTGGCAATCAGCCCCAGCATTTT